A selection of T cell receptor beta chains follows, all from one sample in a study of T cell changes during pregnancy in multiple sclerosis. Profiled with immunoSEQ multiplex PCR; TCRdb holds only in-frame clones, not every one. The sample has tens of thousands of clones, under 95% seen once. The sample consisted of peripheral blood, taken in the third trimester of pregnancy. These receptors were obtained from a female donor with multiple sclerosis, enrolled in a pregnancy study. Both conserved end residues are part of each CDR3. D genes are given only for firm matches. Where a row states a size, it is once, few, many or the class of an expanded clone; other rows omit it.

v_gene	abundance	j_gene	d_gene	CDR3aa	CDR3nt
TRBV7-3	-	TRBJ2-5	-	CASSLKGQGTQYF	TGTGCCAGCAGCTTAAAGGGACAAGGGACCCAGTACTTC
TRBV28	-	TRBJ1-5	-	CASSLNQGWQPQHF	TGTGCCAGCAGTTTGAATCAGGGGTGGCAGCCCCAGCATTTT
TRBV5-4	-	TRBJ2-5	TRBD2	CASSSQSGGEGETQYF	TGTGCCAGCAGCTCTCAATCCGGGGGGGAGGGGGAGACCCAGTACTTC
TRBV12-5	-	TRBJ2-3	-	CASGLVGGAGDTQYF	TGTGCTAGTGGTTTGGTAGGAGGGGCAGGGGATACGCAGTATTTT
TRBV5-6	-	TRBJ1-1	TRBD1	CASSPGGQGNTEAFF	TGTGCCAGCAGCCCTGGAGGACAGGGGAACACTGAAGCTTTCTTT
TRBV14	medium-sized	TRBJ1-1	-	CASSRGGDWLGTEAFF	TGTGCCAGCAGCCGAGGGGGGGATTGGTTGGGAACTGAAGCTTTCTTT
TRBV6-5	-	TRBJ1-3	TRBD1	CASSYFTGGSGNTIYF	TGTGCCAGCAGTTATTTTACAGGGGGCTCTGGAAACACCATATATTTT
TRBV5-6	-	TRBJ1-5	-	CASSLLRTGGSNQPQHF	TGTGCCAGCAGCTTGCTAAGAACGGGAGGTAGCAATCAGCCCCAGCATTTT
TRBV9	-	TRBJ2-7	TRBD2	CASSLSGGAYEQYF	TGTGCCAGCAGCCTAAGCGGGGGGGCCTACGAGCAGTACTTC
TRBV5-6	-	TRBJ1-1	-	CASSLFQGGAVNTEAFF	TGTGCCAGCAGCTTGTTCCAAGGGGGGGCAGTGAACACTGAAGCTTTCTTT
TRBV20-1	-	TRBJ1-4	-	CRTRPGEKLFF	TGCAGGACCCGCCCGGGTGAAAAACTGTTTTTT
TRBV5-1	-	TRBJ2-7	TRBD2	CASSSRGSGGPTYEQYF	TGCGCCAGCAGCTCCCGGGGGAGCGGGGGCCCTACCTACGAGCAGTACTTC
TRBV25-1	-	TRBJ1-4	-	CASSEFQGRATNEKLFF	TGTGCCAGCAGTGAATTTCAGGGGCGCGCAACTAATGAAAAACTGTTTTTT
TRBV7-8	-	TRBJ2-4	TRBD1	CASSLVGQGVIAKNIQYF	TGTGCCAGCAGCCTAGTCGGACAGGGGGTGATAGCCAAAAACATTCAGTACTTC
TRBV10-1	-	TRBJ2-3	-	CASSQGREGTQYF	TGCGCCAGCAGCCAGGGGCGTGAGGGTACGCAGTATTTT
TRBV4-2	-	TRBJ1-2	-	CASSQDLRADYGYTF	TGTGCCAGCAGCCAAGATTTGAGGGCAGACTATGGCTACACCTTC
TRBV5-4	-	TRBJ2-7	-	CASSQPGDHEQYF	TGTGCCAGCAGCCAGCCGGGTGATCACGAGCAGTACTTC
TRBV7-3	once	TRBJ1-1	-	CASSWLVNTEAFF	TGTGCCAGCAGCTGGCTGGTGAACACTGAAGCTTTCTTT
TRBV2	-	TRBJ2-5	TRBD1	CASRTGGGETQYF	TGTGCCAGCAGGACAGGGGGCGGGGAGACCCAGTACTTC
TRBV5-1	-	TRBJ1-1	-	CASSLGGGAENTEAFF	TGCGCCAGCAGCTTAGGGGGGGGCGCCGAGAACACTGAAGCTTTCTTT
TRBV10-2	-	TRBJ1-1	TRBD1	CASSEGQGRTEAFF	TGCGCCAGCAGTGAAGGACAGGGAAGGACTGAAGCTTTCTTT
TRBV5-1	-	TRBJ2-3	TRBD1	CASSLWHRGETDTQYF	TGCGCCAGCAGCTTGTGGCACAGGGGAGAGACAGATACGCAGTATTTT
TRBV7-9	-	TRBJ1-4	-	CASSRHPVWSEKLFF	TGTGCCAGCAGCCGGCACCCCGTCTGGAGTGAAAAACTGTTTTTT
TRBV7-3	-	TRBJ1-5	-	CASSFSRSGNQPQHF	TGTGCCAGCAGCTTCTCTCGGAGTGGAAATCAGCCCCAGCATTTT
TRBV7-8	-	TRBJ2-5	TRBD1	CASSLRQGEETQYF	TGTGCCAGCAGCTTGCGACAGGGTGAAGAGACCCAGTACTTC
TRBV9	-	TRBJ1-1	TRBD1	CASSAWTGSVSSEAFF	TGTGCCAGCAGCGCCTGGACAGGGTCAGTTTCGTCTGAAGCTTTCTTT
TRBV7-8	-	TRBJ1-2	TRBD1	CASSLGDRGHYGYTF	TGTGCCAGCAGCTTGGGGGACAGGGGTCATTATGGCTACACCTTC
TRBV5-1	-	TRBJ1-1	TRBD1	CASSSRDRGDTEAFF	TGCGCCAGCAGCTCCCGGGACAGGGGGGATACTGAAGCTTTCTTT
TRBV7-9	-	TRBJ2-1	TRBD2	CASSSLGGEQFF	TGTGCCAGCAGTTCCCTCGGGGGGGAGCAGTTCTTC
TRBV7-7	-	TRBJ2-5	-	CASSPGSQETQYF	TGTGCTAGCAGTCCCGGGTCTCAAGAGACCCAGTACTTC
TRBV11-2	-	TRBJ1-1	-	CASSEGTLTEAFF	TGTGCCAGCAGCGAGGGGACACTCACTGAAGCTTTCTTT
TRBV29-1	-	TRBJ1-4	-	CSVRQGEEKLFF	TGCAGCGTACGGCAGGGCGAGGAAAAACTGTTTTTT
TRBV2	-	TRBJ1-3	-	CASSAEGSGNTIYF	TGTGCCAGCAGTGCGGAGGGTTCTGGAAACACCATATATTTT
TRBV2	-	TRBJ2-2	TRBD2	CASSQTTSRTGELFF	TGTGCCAGCAGTCAGACGACTAGCCGCACCGGGGAGCTGTTTTTT
TRBV7-8	once	TRBJ2-3	TRBD1	CASSVQGVGSTDTQYF	TGTGCCAGCAGCGTACAGGGGGTTGGTAGCACAGATACGCAGTATTTT
TRBV30	-	TRBJ2-5	-	CAWSLDYSVGTQYF	TGTGCCTGGAGCTTGGACTACTCGGTAGGGACCCAGTACTTC
TRBV11-2	-	TRBJ2-1	TRBD2	CASSPGLGGRNEQFF	TGTGCCAGCAGCCCGGGACTAGGGGGGCGAAATGAGCAGTTCTTC
TRBV5-1	-	TRBJ2-2	TRBD1	CASSGTANTGELFF	TGCGCCAGCAGCGGGACAGCAAACACCGGGGAGCTGTTTTTT
TRBV4-1	once	TRBJ2-7	TRBD2	CASSRGGGSYEQYF	TGCGCCAGCAGCCGCGGGGGGGGGTCCTACGAGCAGTACTTC
TRBV5-1	-	TRBJ2-2	TRBD1	CASSSTGTGVGELFF	TGCGCCAGCAGCAGTACCGGGACAGGGGTTGGGGAGCTGTTTTTT
TRBV15	-	TRBJ1-3	TRBD1	CATSRRQGAGSPGNTIYF	TGTGCCACCAGCAGAAGACAGGGGGCCGGCTCGCCTGGAAACACCATATATTTT
TRBV2	-	TRBJ1-5	-	CASTQGNQPQHF	TGTGCCAGCACGCAGGGTAATCAGCCCCAGCATTTT
TRBV6-5	-	TRBJ1-2	TRBD1	CASSYYETGANYGYTF	TGTGCCAGCAGTTACTACGAGACAGGGGCTAACTATGGCTACACCTTC
TRBV6-4	-	TRBJ2-3	-	CASSAGNTDTQYF	TGTGCCAGCAGTGCAGGAAACACAGATACGCAGTATTTT
TRBV7-2	-	TRBJ2-7	TRBD2	CASSLGGGYTTYEQYF	TGTGCCAGCAGCTTAGGGGGGGGATACACCACCTACGAGCAGTACTTC
TRBV30	-	TRBJ2-5	-	CAWSVQATETQYF	TGTGCCTGGAGTGTCCAGGCTACAGAGACCCAGTACTTC
TRBV4-1	-	TRBJ1-2	TRBD1	CASSLLGYRGPRGYTF	TGCGCCAGCAGCCTCCTAGGATACAGGGGGCCGAGGGGCTACACCTTC
TRBV5-8	-	TRBJ1-2	-	CASSVRQDRSRGYTF	TGTGCCAGCAGCGTAAGACAGGATCGGTCGAGGGGCTACACCTTC
TRBV7-6	-	TRBJ2-7	-	CASSIGRGTAYEQYF	TGTGCCAGCAGCATAGGCCGGGGGACAGCCTACGAGCAGTACTTC